One and the same sample provided the 25 T cell receptor beta chains below, sequenced in a study of shared clonotypes between healthy human individuals. This table comes from immunoSEQ multiplex PCR, and its TCRdb copy is limited to in-frame clones, with some not included. The sample has about 1.5 million clones, roughly 98% seen once. Sequences were obtained from naive CD4+ T cells sorted from blood. Subset meaning: CD45RA+ positively selected. The receptors shown here come from a man aged 30 to 39 in good health.

The V gene is TRBV28, the J gene TRBJ2-5, with D maybe TRBD1 (5 bases). Germline CDR1 and CDR2: MDHEN and SYDVKM. The CDR3 has 13 amino acids. The V gene lost 5 bases and the J gene lost 5 bases, with 12 bases spanning the gap. DNA of the CDR3: TGTGCCAGCAGTGTCAGGGTAGTGGAGACCCAGTACTTC. Translation: CASSVRVVETQYF.

The V gene is TRBV6-6, the J gene TRBJ1-4; D is possibly TRBD1 (5 bases). This CDR3 contains 16 residues. The V and J ends lost 2 bases and 15 bases respectively, with 25 bases between them. Germline V gene data show CDR1 as MNHNY and CDR2 as SVGAGI (reference sequence). CDR3 DNA: TGTGCCAGCAGTTACGATTCGGCGGCAGGCCCAAGGGGTATGTTTTTT. Translation: CASSYDSAAGPRGMFF.

The chain joins TRBV30 to TRBJ2-5, with D perhaps matching TRBD1 (5 bases). This CDR3 spans 13 amino acids. Germline V gives CDR1 GTSNPN, CDR2 SVGIG (reference sequence). Deletions cut 3 bases from V and 0 bases from J, with 8 bases between. CDR3 in amino acids: CAWRGQNQETQYF. The CDR3 region has the DNA TGTGCCTGGAGGGGGCAGAACCAAGAGACCCAGTACTTC.

This clone has a single count. The rearrangement links TRBV11-2 to TRBJ1-3; D remains ambiguous. Per the germline V gene, CDR1 is SGHAT and CDR2 is FQNNGV. The CDR3 loop spans 13 amino acids. Trimming cost V 5 bases and J 4 bases, with 9 bases left between them. The CDR3 region has the DNA TGTGCCAGCAGCACCCGGGAGGGAAACACCATATATTTT. Its translation: CASSTREGNTIYF.

The genes are TRBV6-5 and TRBJ2-7; 10 bases are a match to TRBD2. The CDR3 sequence is 14 residues long. V lost 1 base to trimming and J lost 6 bases; unmatched junction nucleotides: 3. Germline V CDR1 and CDR2: MNHEY, SVGAGI. The CDR3 protein is CASSYLRTSGEQYF. DNA for the CDR3: TGTGCCAGCAGTTACTTAAGGACTAGCGGCGAGCAGTACTTC.

The CDR3 sequence: CASSLIGYEQYF. As DNA, the CDR3 is TGTGCCAGCAGCTTAATCGGGTACGAGCAGTACTTC. The chain couples TRBV7-3 to TRBJ2-7; no definite D call. CDR1 and CDR2 from the germline V gene are SGHTA and FQGTGA. The germline V and J ends were trimmed by 1 base and 4 bases, with 5 bases remaining between them. This CDR3 region has 12 residues.

This chain connects TRBV28 to TRBJ1-5; no clear D. Germline CDR1 and CDR2: MDHEN and SYDVKM. This CDR3 is built from 15 residues. V lost 3 bases to trimming and J lost 0 bases, with 9 bases between them. In nucleotides, the CDR3 is TGTGCCAGCAGTTTTCCGGGCAGTAGCAATCAGCCCCAGCATTTT. Protein sequence: CASSFPGSSNQPQHF.

The V and J genes are TRBV7-2 and TRBJ2-1; D ambiguous. The length of the CDR3 is 14 residues. Trimming stripped 0 bases from V and 8 bases from J, with 11 bases between. Per germline, CDR1 SGHTA and CDR2 FQGNSA. CDR3 bases: TGTGCCAGCAGCTTAGCAGTGGGTCGGGATGAGCAGTTCTTC. This translates into CASSLAVGRDEQFF.

The chain carries TRBV6-5 and TRBJ2-5; no definite D call. V shed 6 bases and J shed 4 bases, with 6 bases lying between them. Germline assignment: CDR1 MNHEY and CDR2 SVGAGI. The CDR3 length is 11 residues. CDR3 nucleotide sequence: TGTGCCAGCAGGGAATTAGAGACCCAGTACTTC. Encoded protein: CASRELETQYF.

CDR3 nucleotide sequence: TGTGCCAGCAGCTTAGTCTCCGGGACCGTATACTACGAGCAGTACTTC. Protein: CASSLVSGTVYYEQYF. The chain couples TRBV7-8 to TRBJ2-7; D tentatively fits TRBD1 or TRBD2 (5 bases each). The CDR3 consists of 16 residues. Per the germline V gene, CDR1 is SGHVS and CDR2 is FQNEAQ. Trimming stripped 1 base from V and 3 bases from J, with 16 bases between.

The rearrangement joins TRBV2 to TRBJ1-5; D is unclear. V gave up 6 bases and J gave up 5 bases, with 8 bases separating them. CDR3 length: 12 residues. Germline CDR1 reads SNHLY; CDR2 reads FYNNEI. The DNA of the CDR3 is TGTGCCAGCAGGGGAGCAGATCAGCCCCAGCATTTT. Protein sequence: CASRGADQPQHF.

The rearrangement links TRBV11-1 to TRBJ1-1, with D maybe TRBD1 (5 bases). The CDR3 is made up of 13 amino acids. Looked up from germline, CDR1 is SGHAT and CDR2 is FQDESV (reference sequence). V was clipped by 3 bases and J by 7 bases, with 12 bases between them. CDR3 sequence (DNA): TGTGCCAGCAGCTTTTCGGGGCGGAGTGAAGCTTTCTTT. Translation: CASSFSGRSEAFF.

The J gene is TRBJ2-5, the V gene TRBV29-1, with D tentatively TRBD1 or TRBD2 (6 bases each). CDR1 is SQVTM and CDR2 is ANQGSEA in the germline V gene. The V and J ends lost 7 bases and 4 bases respectively, with 13 bases between them. The CDR3 contains 12 residues. Here the CDR3 reads CSARRGPETQYF. The CDR3 DNA reads TGCAGCGCACGCCGGGGGCCAGAGACCCAGTACTTC.

This rearrangement joins TRBV5-1 to TRBJ2-2; 10 bases fit TRBD2. The germline V gene encodes CDR1 SGHRS and CDR2 YFSETQ. This CDR3 has 19 amino acids. With V trimmed by 1 base and J by 6 bases, 15 bases remained unmatched. The CDR3 DNA is TGCGCCAGCAGCTTGCCTAGCGGGAGAAATCCCCCTGTCCCCGGGGAGCTGTTTTTT. This translates into CASSLPSGRNPPVPGELFF.

This chain connects TRBV28 to TRBJ1-2; the D is unclear. Trimming pared 5 bases from V and 8 bases from J, leaving 18 bases between. The CDR3 consists of 14 residues. Germline V lookup: CDR1 MDHEN, CDR2 SYDVKM. The CDR3 reads CASSPTEIYQGYTF. The CDR3 bases are TGTGCCAGCAGTCCGACTGAGATATATCAGGGCTACACCTTC.

Comments on this clone: In the same sample, other DNA sequences code for this CDR3. The chain combines TRBV29-1 with TRBJ1-3, with unresolved D. From germline, CDR1 is SQVTM and CDR2 ANQGSEA. The CDR3 loop spans 13 amino acids. Trimming removed 4 bases at V and 0 bases at J, with 7 bases between. CDR3 region: CSVAGSSGNTIYF. CDR3 nucleotide sequence: TGCAGCGTTGCGGGGAGCTCTGGAAACACCATATATTTT.

In its sample, this clone was seen once. One end of the junction is discordant with germline, which a read error may explain. The chain links TRBV7-7 to TRBJ2-1; no reliable D call. CDR3 length: 15 amino acids. In germline, CDR1 is SSHAT, CDR2 FNYEAQ (reference sequence). This chain's CDR3 is CASSLSASSYNEQFF. DNA of the CDR3: TGTGCTAGCAGCTTGTCCGCGTCTTCCTACAATGAGCAGTTCTTC.

The V and J genes are TRBV5-1 and TRBJ2-3; no clear D. Germline V gene sequence: CDR1 SGHRS, CDR2 YFSETQ. Trimming took 1 base from V and 2 from J, leaving 8 bases between them. The CDR3 extends over 14 amino acids. The CDR3 spells CASSLRPNTDTQYF. The CDR3 nucleotides read TGCGCCAGCAGCTTGAGACCAAACACAGATACGCAGTATTTT.

This chain connects TRBV19 to TRBJ2-1, with a tentative D call TRBD1 (6 bases). This CDR3 has 13 amino acids. Trimming removed 6 bases at V and 8 bases at J, with 14 bases between. Looked up from germline, CDR1 is LNHDA and CDR2 is SQIVND (reference sequence). The DNA of the CDR3 is TGTGCCAGTAGACAGGGTACGAGGGATGAGCAGTTCTTC. Amino acids: CASRQGTRDEQFF. Full variable domain (rest looked up from reference TRBV19 and TRBJ2-1): DGGITQSPKYLFRKEGQNVTLSCEQNLNHDAMYWYRQDPGQGLRLIYYSQIVNDFQKGDIAEGYSVSREKKESFPLTVTSAQKNPTAFYLCASRQGTRDEQFFGPGTRLTVL.

This clone appeared once. The chain links TRBV7-3 to TRBJ2-2; D gene ambiguous. Trimming took 5 bases from V and 0 from J, leaving 7 bases between them. Germline CDR1 reads SGHTA; CDR2 reads FQGTGA. This CDR3 has 14 amino acids. The CDR3: CASSPDPNTGELFF. For the CDR3, the DNA is TGTGCCAGCAGCCCGGACCCGAACACCGGGGAGCTGTTTTTT.

This clone came up once. The sample carries other DNA sequences with the same CDR3. The genes are TRBV28 and TRBJ1-5; 7 bases agree with TRBD1. The trim removed 8 bases at V and 5 bases at J, leaving 9 bases unmatched. The CDR3 extends over 14 amino acids. Germline values: CDR1 MDHEN, CDR2 SYDVKM. The CDR3 is CASRDSPRYQPQHF. CDR3 DNA sequence: TGTGCCAGCCGGGACAGTCCGAGATATCAGCCCCAGCATTTT.

This chain joins TRBV23-1 and TRBJ2-1; D is unclear. TRBV23-1 is an open reading frame, and its role is uncertain. This CDR3 contains 11 residues. The germline V and J ends were trimmed by 2 bases and 9 bases, with 5 bases remaining between them. The CDR3 coding sequence is TGCGCCAGCAGTCAAGAAGGTGAGCAGTTCTTC. Residues: CASSQEGEQFF.

The V call is TRBV30, the J call TRBJ2-1; possibly TRBD1 for D (6 bases). Germline V gene data show CDR1 as GTSNPN and CDR2 as SVGIG (reference sequence). The V gene lost 0 bases and the J gene lost 4 bases, with 10 bases spanning the gap. The CDR3 is 14 residues long. The CDR3 region has the DNA TGTGCCTGGAGTGTAAACAGGGTTTACAATGAGCAGTTCTTC. It translates to CAWSVNRVYNEQFF.

J is TRBJ2-5 and V is TRBV2, with 7 bases aligning to TRBD2. This CDR3 is built from 13 residues. Germline trimming cut 7 bases from V and 4 bases from J; bases unmatched to any gene: 6. Germline V gene data show CDR1 as SNHLY and CDR2 as FYNNEI. CDR3 sequence reads: CASKAGDVETQYF. The CDR3 coding sequence is TGTGCCAGCAAGGCGGGAGACGTAGAGACCCAGTACTTC.

The chain employs TRBV2 and TRBJ2-5; TRBD2 aligns across 9 bases. Trimming removed 7 bases from V and 5 bases from J; junction bases left unmatched: 14. The CDR3 contains 16 residues. Germline V lookup: CDR1 SNHLY, CDR2 FYNNEI. The CDR3 region has the DNA TGTGCCAGCAATCCTAGGGCTAGCGGGAAAGGGGAGACCCAGTACTTC. Protein product: CASNPRASGKGETQYF.